Listed here are 15 T cell receptor beta chains from one sample, sequenced in a study of blood T cells in healthy people across ages. Primed by a sample-barcoded 5' primer and a J-beta primer mix, a second PCR proceeded for about 7 to 11 cycles. TCRdb re-called the 5' RACE reads through MiXCR, storing one row per CDR3 protein. The table shows 800,000 to 950,000 distinct CDR3 sequences, with 25% to 35% occurring only once. In addition, the sample was reused for a study of T cells of mothers and their children.

Specimen: blood. The receptor source for this set is a middle-aged woman in good health.

The chain uses TRBV6-5 and TRBJ1-3; no definite D call. Trimming shortened V by 0 bases and J by 2 bases, and 14 bases separated the two germline ends. CDR1 MNHEY and CDR2 SVGAGI come from the germline V gene. The CDR3 extends over 17 amino acids. The CDR3 loop is CASSYSGRSRTGNTIYF. The CDR3 DNA reads as TGTGCCAGCAGTTACTCGGGCAGGTCTCGGACTGGAAACACCATATATTTT.

The CDR3 DNA reads TGCAGTGCTAGGGAAACACCGGGACAGGGGGCGCGTGGCTATGGCTACACCTTC. This translates into CSARETPGQGARGYGYTF. The chain uses TRBV20-1 and TRBJ1-2; 12 positions match TRBD1. This CDR3 has 18 residues. Per germline, CDR1 DFQATT and CDR2 SNEGSKA (reference sequence). Losses at the gene ends were 3 bases for V and 4 bases for J; bases not matched to a gene: 15.

This clonotype was counted many times. V gene TRBV20-1 combines with J gene TRBJ2-5; D gene uncertain. CDR1 and CDR2 from the germline V gene are DFQATT and SNEGSKA (reference sequence). The germline V and J ends were trimmed by 6 bases and 0 bases, with 8 bases remaining between them. The CDR3 has 12 residues. The CDR3 DNA is TGCAGTGCCCCAGGTTACCAAGAGACCCAGTACTTC. Translation: CSAPGYQETQYF.

This clonotype was seen at least ten times. The V call is TRBV7-2, the J call TRBJ1-2; a weak D match, TRBD1 (6 bases). Germline V gene data show CDR1 as SGHTA and CDR2 as FQGNSA. CDR3 length: 15 amino acids. Trimming removed 4 bases from V and 3 bases from J, with 15 bases in between. The CDR3 loop is CASSSLSTGYYGYTF. DNA for the CDR3: TGTGCCAGCAGCTCTCTCTCGACAGGATACTATGGCTACACCTTC.

This clonotype has ten or more counts. The V gene is TRBV20-1, the J gene TRBJ2-1, with 13 bases aligning to TRBD2. The CDR3 is 17 residues long. Trimming cost V 5 bases and J 9 bases; bases outside gene matches: 16. CDR1 and CDR2 (germline): DFQATT, SNEGSKA (reference sequence). The CDR3 DNA sequence: TGCAGTGCTCAAGCCGGAACTAGCGGGGGGGCCGGCGGTGAGCAGTTCTTC. The encoded protein is CSAQAGTSGGAGGEQFF.

The table lists this clonotype with a few counts. The V gene is TRBV11-2, the J gene TRBJ2-5; tentatively, D is TRBD1 (6 bases). CDR1 is SGHAT and CDR2 is FQNNGV in the germline V gene. Trimming took 2 bases from V and 2 from J, leaving 15 bases between them. CDR3 length: 16 amino acids. The CDR3 here is CASSLYPGAVQETQYF. The DNA for the CDR3 is TGTGCCAGCAGCTTATATCCAGGGGCCGTTCAAGAGACCCAGTACTTC.

This clonotype showed up just a few times. The chain combines TRBV28 with TRBJ1-2; D is possibly TRBD1 (6 bases). The CDR3 runs 15 residues. Germline values: CDR1 MDHEN, CDR2 SYDVKM. The V gene lost 3 bases and the J gene lost 1 base, with 12 bases spanning the gap. The CDR3 sequence: CASSFSGAVNYGYTF. In nucleotides, the CDR3 is TGTGCCAGCAGTTTCTCGGGGGCGGTTAACTATGGCTACACCTTC.

The table lists this clonotype with a few counts. The chain links TRBV28 to TRBJ2-7; 9 bases are a match to TRBD2. Germline V gives CDR1 MDHEN, CDR2 SYDVKM. The V and J ends lost 4 bases and 3 bases, in that order; junction bases with no gene match: 7. CDR3 length equals 15 residues. The CDR3 loop reads CASSSIGTSSYEQYF. In DNA, the CDR3 is TGTGCCAGCAGTTCGATTGGGACTAGCAGCTACGAGCAGTACTTC.

The chain recombines TRBV7-8 with TRBJ2-5; 9 bases match TRBD1. V shed 5 bases and J 3 bases; nucleotides not matched to a gene: 10. Germline loops: CDR1 SGHVS, CDR2 FQNEAQ. The length of the CDR3 is 16 residues. The DNA of the CDR3 is TGTGCCAGCAGCCCTAGCCCCGGGACAGGGAAAGAGACCCAGTACTTC. Its protein product is CASSPSPGTGKETQYF. The whole variable domain, remainder taken from reference TRBV7-8 and TRBJ2-5, is GAGVSQSPRYKVAKRGQDVALRCDPISGHVSLFWYQQALGQGPEFLTYFQNEAQLDKSGLPSDRFFAERPEGSVSTLKIQRTQQEDSAVYLCASSPSPGTGKETQYFGPGTRLLVL.

This clonotype showed up many times. J is TRBJ2-7 and V is TRBV10-3; 8 bases align to TRBD1. The CDR3 spans 16 residues. J was trimmed by 3 bases and V by 4 bases; bases with no gene match: 11. Germline CDR1 is ENHRY and CDR2 is SYGVKD. CDR3 sequence reads: CAISGVTGTGNYEQYF. In DNA form, the CDR3 reads TGTGCCATCAGTGGGGTTACCGGGACAGGAAACTACGAGCAGTACTTC.

A note on this clonotype: This could be a read error, since a much larger clone is one nucleotide away. The chain couples TRBV5-1 to TRBJ2-1; possibly TRBD2 for D (6 bases). Trimming shortened V by 1 base and J by 10 bases, and 18 bases separated the two germline ends. Germline V gene data show CDR1 as SGHRS and CDR2 as YFSETQ. The CDR3 consists of 15 residues. CDR3 protein: CASSLTPKRLGEQFF. CDR3 nucleotide sequence: TGCGCCAGCAGCTTGACGCCAAAAAGACTAGGGGAGCAGTTCTTC.

Many counts were recorded for this clonotype. The CDR3 reads CASQTRGGDYTEAFF. The CDR3 DNA reads as TGTGCCAGCCAGACACGGGGCGGGGATTACACTGAAGCTTTCTTT. The genes are TRBV7-2 and TRBJ1-1; D might be TRBD1 (5 bases). V was shortened by 8 bases and J by 3 bases, with 19 bases between the two germline ends. The CDR3 is 15 residues long. Germline V lookup: CDR1 SGHTA, CDR2 FQGNSA.

This clonotype was observed at least ten times. The chain recombines TRBV7-9 with TRBJ1-1, with 9 positions matching TRBD1. The V segment lost 5 bases and the J segment 10 bases; nucleotides outside the gene matches: 20. Germline CDR1 reads SEHNR; CDR2 reads FQNEAQ (reference sequence). The CDR3 consists of 17 residues. The DNA of the CDR3 is TGTGCCAGCAGCGAAGACGGGACAGGGAAGGCAAGCGGGGGAGCTTTCTTT. Protein: CASSEDGTGKASGGAFF.

This chain joins TRBV7-2 and TRBJ1-1; 7 bases fit TRBD1. V shed 3 bases, J shed 13 bases, and the junction held 8 bases outside the gene matches. CDR3 size: 12 residues. Germline V lookup: CDR1 SGHTA, CDR2 FQGNSA. CDR3 sequence reads: CASSLGTGAVFF. Written as DNA, the CDR3 is TGTGCCAGCAGCTTGGGTACAGGGGCTGTTTTCTTT. The full variable domain, its missing parts supplied by reference TRBV7-2 and TRBJ1-1, is GAGVSQSPSNKVTEKGKDVELRCDPISGHTALYWYRQSLGQGLEFLIYFQGNSAPDKSGLPSDRFSAERTGGSVSTLTIQRTQQEDSAVYLCASSLGTGAVFFGQGTRLTVV.

This clonotype appeared many times. The chain uses TRBV24-1 and TRBJ2-1, with a weak D call TRBD1 (5 bases). The CDR3 length is 13 residues. Trimming took 7 bases from V and 9 from J, leaving 15 bases between them. The V gene's germline CDR1 is KGHDR and CDR2 SFDVKD. The CDR3 region has the DNA TGTGCCACCAGCAAGAAGGACATCAGTGAGCAGTTCTTC. Amino acids: CATSKKDISEQFF.